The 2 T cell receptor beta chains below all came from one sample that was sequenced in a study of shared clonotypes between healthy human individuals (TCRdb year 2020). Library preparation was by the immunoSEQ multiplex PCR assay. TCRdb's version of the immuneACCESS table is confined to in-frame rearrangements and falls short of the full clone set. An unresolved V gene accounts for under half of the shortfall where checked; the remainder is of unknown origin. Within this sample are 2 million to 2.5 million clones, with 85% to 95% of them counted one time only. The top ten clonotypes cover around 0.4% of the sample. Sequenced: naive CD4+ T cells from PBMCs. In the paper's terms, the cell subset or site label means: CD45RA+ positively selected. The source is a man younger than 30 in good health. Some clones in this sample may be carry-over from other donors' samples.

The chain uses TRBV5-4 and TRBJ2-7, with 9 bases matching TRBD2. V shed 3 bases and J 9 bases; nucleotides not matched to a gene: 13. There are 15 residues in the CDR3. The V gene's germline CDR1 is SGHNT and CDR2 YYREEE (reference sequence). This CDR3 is CASSSLREGLVRQYF. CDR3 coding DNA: TGTGCCAGCAGCTCCCTGCGGGAGGGCCTAGTGCGGCAGTACTTC.

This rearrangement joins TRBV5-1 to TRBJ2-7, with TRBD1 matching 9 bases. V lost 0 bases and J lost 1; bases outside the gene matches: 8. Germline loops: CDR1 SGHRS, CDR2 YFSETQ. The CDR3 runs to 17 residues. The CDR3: CASSLANDRGSSYEQYF. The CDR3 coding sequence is TGCGCCAGCAGCTTGGCCAACGACAGGGGGTCGTCCTACGAGCAGTACTTC.